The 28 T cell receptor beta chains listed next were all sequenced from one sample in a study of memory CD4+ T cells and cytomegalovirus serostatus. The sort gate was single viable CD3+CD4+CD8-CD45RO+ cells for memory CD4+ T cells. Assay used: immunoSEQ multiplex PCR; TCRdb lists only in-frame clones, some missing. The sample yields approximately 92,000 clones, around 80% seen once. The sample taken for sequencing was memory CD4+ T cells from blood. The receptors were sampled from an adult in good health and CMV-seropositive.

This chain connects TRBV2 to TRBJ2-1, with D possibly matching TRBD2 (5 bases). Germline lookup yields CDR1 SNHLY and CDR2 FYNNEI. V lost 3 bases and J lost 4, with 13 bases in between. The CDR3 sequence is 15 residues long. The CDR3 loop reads CASSERSGPYNEQFF. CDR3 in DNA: TGTGCCAGCAGTGAGAGGAGCGGCCCTTACAATGAGCAGTTCTTC.

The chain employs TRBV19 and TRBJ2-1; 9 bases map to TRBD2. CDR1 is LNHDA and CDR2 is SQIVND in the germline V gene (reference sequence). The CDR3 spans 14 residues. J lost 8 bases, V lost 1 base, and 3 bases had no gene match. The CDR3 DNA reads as TGTGCCAGTAGTATAGGGGGGACTAGCTATGAGCAGTTCTTC. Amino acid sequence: CASSIGGTSYEQFF.

In nucleotides, the CDR3 is TGTGCCAGCAGAGCGACAGGGACCGGGGAGCTGTTTTTT. Amino acid sequence: CASRATGTGELFF. The V gene is TRBV7-2, the J gene TRBJ2-2, with 7 bases identical to TRBD1. V shed 6 bases, J shed 5 bases, and the junction held 3 bases outside the gene matches. The CDR3 sequence is 13 residues long. Per the germline V gene, CDR1 is SGHTA and CDR2 is FQGNSA.

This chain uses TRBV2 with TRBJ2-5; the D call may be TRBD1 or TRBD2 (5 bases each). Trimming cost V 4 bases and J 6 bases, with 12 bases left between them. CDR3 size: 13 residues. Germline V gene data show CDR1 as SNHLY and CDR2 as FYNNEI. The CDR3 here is CASSGDSGQTQYF. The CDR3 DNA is TGTGCCAGCAGTGGAGACAGCGGACAGACCCAGTACTTC.

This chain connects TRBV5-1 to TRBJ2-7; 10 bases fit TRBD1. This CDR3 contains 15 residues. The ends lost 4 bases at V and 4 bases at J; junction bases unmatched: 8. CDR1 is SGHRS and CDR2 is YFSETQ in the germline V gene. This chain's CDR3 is CASSGGTGEGYEQYF. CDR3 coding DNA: TGCGCCAGCAGCGGCGGGACAGGGGAAGGGTACGAGCAGTACTTC.

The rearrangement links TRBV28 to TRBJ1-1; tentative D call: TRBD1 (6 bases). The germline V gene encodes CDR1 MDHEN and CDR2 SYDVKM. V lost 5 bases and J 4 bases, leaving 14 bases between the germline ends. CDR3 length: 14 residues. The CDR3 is CASSPRRGLTEAFF. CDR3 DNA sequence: TGTGCCAGCAGTCCCCGGCGGGGGCTCACTGAAGCTTTCTTT.

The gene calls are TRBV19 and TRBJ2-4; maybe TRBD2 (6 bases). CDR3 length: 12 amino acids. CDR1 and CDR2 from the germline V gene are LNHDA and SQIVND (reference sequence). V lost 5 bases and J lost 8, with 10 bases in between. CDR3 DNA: TGTGCCAGTAGTGCAGGGACTGACATTCAGTACTTC. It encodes CASSAGTDIQYF.

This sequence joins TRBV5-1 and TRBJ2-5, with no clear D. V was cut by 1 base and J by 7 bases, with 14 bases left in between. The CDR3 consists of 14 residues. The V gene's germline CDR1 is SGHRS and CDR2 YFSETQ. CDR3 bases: TGCGCCAGCAGCTTGAATTTGGGGATCGGGACCCAGTACTTC. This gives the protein CASSLNLGIGTQYF.

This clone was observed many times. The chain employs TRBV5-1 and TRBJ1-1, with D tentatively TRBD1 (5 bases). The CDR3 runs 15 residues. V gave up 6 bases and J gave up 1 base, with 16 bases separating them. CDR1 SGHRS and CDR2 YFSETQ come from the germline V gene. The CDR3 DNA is TGCGCCAGCACCCTCTCCCCCAGGGCGAACACTGAAGCTTTCTTT. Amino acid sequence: CASTLSPRANTEAFF.

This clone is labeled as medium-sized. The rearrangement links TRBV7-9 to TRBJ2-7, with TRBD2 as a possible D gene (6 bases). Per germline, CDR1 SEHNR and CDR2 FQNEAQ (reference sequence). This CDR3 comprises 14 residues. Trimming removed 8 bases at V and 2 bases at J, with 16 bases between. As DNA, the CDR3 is TGTGCCAGCTGGCGCTCGGGAGTCCCCTACGAGCAGTACTTC. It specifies CASWRSGVPYEQYF.

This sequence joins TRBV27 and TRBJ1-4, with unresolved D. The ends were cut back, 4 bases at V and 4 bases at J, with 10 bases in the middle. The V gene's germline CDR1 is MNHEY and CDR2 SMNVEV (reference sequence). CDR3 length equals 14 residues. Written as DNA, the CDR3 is TGTGCCAGCAGTTCGCGGTGGGATAATGAAAAACTGTTTTTT. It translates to CASSSRWDNEKLFF.

CDR3 sequence (DNA): TGCAGCGTCGCTAGGGACAGTAATGAAAAACTGTTTTTT. It translates to CSVARDSNEKLFF. This rearrangement joins TRBV29-1 to TRBJ1-4; TRBD1 matches 7 bases. The V gene's germline CDR1 is SQVTM and CDR2 ANQGSEA. There are 13 residues in the CDR3. V lost 6 bases to trimming and J lost 4 bases; unmatched junction nucleotides: 5.

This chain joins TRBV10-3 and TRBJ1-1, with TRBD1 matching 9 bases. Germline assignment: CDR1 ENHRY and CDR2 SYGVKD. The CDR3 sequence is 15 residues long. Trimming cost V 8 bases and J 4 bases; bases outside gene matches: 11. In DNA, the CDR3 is TGTGCCATCCGGGCCGGGACAGGGATCGGCACTGAAGCTTTCTTT. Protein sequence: CAIRAGTGIGTEAFF.

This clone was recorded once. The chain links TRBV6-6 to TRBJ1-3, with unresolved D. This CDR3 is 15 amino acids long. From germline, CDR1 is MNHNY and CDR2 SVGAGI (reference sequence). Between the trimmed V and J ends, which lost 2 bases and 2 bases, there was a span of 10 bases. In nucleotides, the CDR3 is TGTGCCAGCAGTTACGTGTCGGGCCCTGGAAACACCATATATTTT. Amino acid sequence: CASSYVSGPGNTIYF.

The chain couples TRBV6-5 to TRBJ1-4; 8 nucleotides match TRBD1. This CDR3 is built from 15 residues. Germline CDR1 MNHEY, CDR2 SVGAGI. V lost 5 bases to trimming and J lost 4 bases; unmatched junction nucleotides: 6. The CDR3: CASSPGQGLNEKLFF. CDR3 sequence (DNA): TGTGCCAGCAGTCCCGGACAGGGCCTTAATGAAAAACTGTTTTTT.

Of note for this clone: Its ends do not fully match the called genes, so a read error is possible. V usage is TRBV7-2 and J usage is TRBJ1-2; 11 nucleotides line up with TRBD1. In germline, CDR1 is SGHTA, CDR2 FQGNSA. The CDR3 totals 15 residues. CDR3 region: CASSSGQGARYGDTF. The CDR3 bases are TGTGCCAGCAGCTCCGGACAGGGGGCGCGCTATGGCGACACCTTC.

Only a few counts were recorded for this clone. CDR3 sequence: CASSDSIVWDRTPYEQYF. In DNA, the CDR3 is TGTGCCAGCAGTGACTCAATCGTTTGGGACAGGACCCCCTACGAGCAGTACTTC. The chain uses TRBV6-4 and TRBJ2-7; TRBD1 matches at 8 bases. Looked up from germline, CDR1 is MRHNA and CDR2 is SNTAGT. The CDR3 length is 18 residues. The ends lost 0 bases at V and 2 bases at J; junction bases unmatched: 12.

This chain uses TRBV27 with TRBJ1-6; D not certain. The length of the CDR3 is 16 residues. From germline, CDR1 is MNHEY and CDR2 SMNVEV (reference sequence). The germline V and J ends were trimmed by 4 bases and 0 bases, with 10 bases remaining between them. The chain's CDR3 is CASSSRSFSYNSPLHF. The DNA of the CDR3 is TGTGCCAGCAGTTCTCGGAGTTTCTCCTATAATTCACCCCTCCACTTT.

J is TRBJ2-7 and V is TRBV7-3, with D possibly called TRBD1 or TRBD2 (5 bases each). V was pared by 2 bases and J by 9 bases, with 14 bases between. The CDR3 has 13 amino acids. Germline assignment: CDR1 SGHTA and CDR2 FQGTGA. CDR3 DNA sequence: TGTGCCAGCAGCTTACCCCCTGGTGGGACGCAGTACTTC. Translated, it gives CASSLPPGGTQYF.

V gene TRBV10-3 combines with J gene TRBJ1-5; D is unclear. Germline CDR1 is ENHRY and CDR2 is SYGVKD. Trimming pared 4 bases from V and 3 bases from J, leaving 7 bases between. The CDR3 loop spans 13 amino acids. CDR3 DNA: TGTGCCATCAGTGCCAGCCTCAATCAGCCCCAGCATTTT. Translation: CAISASLNQPQHF.

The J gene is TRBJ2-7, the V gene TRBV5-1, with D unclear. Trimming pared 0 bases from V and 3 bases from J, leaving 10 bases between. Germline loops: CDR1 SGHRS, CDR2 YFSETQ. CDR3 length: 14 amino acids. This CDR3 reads CASSLGSAFYEQYF. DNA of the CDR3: TGCGCCAGCAGCTTGGGAAGCGCCTTCTACGAGCAGTACTTC.

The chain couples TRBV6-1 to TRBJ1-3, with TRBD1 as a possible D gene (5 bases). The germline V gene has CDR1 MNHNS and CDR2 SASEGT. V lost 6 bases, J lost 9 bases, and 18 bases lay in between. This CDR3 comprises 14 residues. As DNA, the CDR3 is TGTGCCAGCAGACCTCATCCCCAGGGTAGCACCATATATTTT. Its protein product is CASRPHPQGSTIYF.

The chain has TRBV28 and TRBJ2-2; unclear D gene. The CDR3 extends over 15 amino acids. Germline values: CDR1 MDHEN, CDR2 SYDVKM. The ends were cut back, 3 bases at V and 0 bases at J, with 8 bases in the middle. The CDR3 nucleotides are TGTGCCAGCAGTTTTGACTTCTCGAACACCGGGGAGCTGTTTTTT. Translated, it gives CASSFDFSNTGELFF.

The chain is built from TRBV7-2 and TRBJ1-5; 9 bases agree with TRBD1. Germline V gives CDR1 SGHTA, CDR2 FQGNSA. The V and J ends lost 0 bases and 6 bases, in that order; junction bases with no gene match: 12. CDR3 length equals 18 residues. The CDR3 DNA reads TGTGCCAGCAGCTTAGCAGGCCACGGGACAGGGTCTGGTCAGCCCCAGCATTTT. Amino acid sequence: CASSLAGHGTGSGQPQHF.

The CDR3 reads CASSPGQGEFTDTQYF. DNA for the CDR3: TGTGCCAGCAGCCCGGGACAGGGGGAGTTCACAGATACGCAGTATTTT. The rearrangement uses TRBV5-8 and TRBJ2-3; 11 bases line up with TRBD1. J gave up 2 bases and V 4 bases, and 6 bases lay outside the gene matches. CDR1 is SGHTS and CDR2 is YDEGEE in the germline V gene. The CDR3 has 16 residues.

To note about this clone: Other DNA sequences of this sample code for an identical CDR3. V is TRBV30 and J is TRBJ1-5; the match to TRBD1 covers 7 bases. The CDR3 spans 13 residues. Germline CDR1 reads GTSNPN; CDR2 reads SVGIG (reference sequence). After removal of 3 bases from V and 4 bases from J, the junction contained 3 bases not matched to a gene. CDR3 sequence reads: CAWSRQGNQPQHF. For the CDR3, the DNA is TGTGCCTGGAGCCGACAGGGAAATCAGCCCCAGCATTTT.

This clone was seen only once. The CDR3 DNA sequence: TGTGCCACCAGCAGAGGGGGGTCCTCCTACGAGCAGTACTTC. Its translation: CATSRGGSSYEQYF. The chain uses TRBV15 and TRBJ2-7, with D possibly called TRBD1 or TRBD2 (5 bases each). Deletions cut 1 base from V and 0 bases from J, with 7 bases between. This CDR3 is 14 amino acids long. In germline, CDR1 is LNHNV, CDR2 YYDKDF (reference sequence).

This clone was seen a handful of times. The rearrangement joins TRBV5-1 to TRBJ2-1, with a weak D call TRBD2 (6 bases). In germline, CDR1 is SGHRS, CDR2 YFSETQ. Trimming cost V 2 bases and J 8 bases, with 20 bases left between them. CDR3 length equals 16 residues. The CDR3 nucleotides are TGCGCCAGCAGCTTTTCCGGGACTCCCTCAGGAGATGAGCAGTTCTTC. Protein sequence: CASSFSGTPSGDEQFF. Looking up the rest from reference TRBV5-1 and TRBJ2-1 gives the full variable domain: KAGVTQTPRYLIKTRGQQVTLSCSPISGHRSVSWYQQTPGQGLQFLFEYFSETQRNKGNFPGRFSGRQFSNSRSEMNVSTLELGDSALYLCASSFSGTPSGDEQFFGPGTRLTVL.